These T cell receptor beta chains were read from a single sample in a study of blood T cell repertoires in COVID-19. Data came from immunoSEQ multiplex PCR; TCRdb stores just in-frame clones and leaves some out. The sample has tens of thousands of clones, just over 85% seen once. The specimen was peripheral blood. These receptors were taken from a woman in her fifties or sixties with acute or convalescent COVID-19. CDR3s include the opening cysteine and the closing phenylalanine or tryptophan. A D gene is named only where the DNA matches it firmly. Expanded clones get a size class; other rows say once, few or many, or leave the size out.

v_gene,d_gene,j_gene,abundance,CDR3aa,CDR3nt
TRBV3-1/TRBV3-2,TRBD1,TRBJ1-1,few,CASSQVGTASEAFF,TGTGCCAGCAGCCAAGTTGGGACAGCATCTGAAGCTTTCTTT
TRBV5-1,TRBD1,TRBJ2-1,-,CASSQTGKDNEQFF,TGCGCCAGCAGCCAGACAGGGAAGGACAATGAGCAGTTCTTC
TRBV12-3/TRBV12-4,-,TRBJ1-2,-,CASSSRGGYTF,TGTGCCAGCAGTAGTAGGGGCGGCTACACCTTC
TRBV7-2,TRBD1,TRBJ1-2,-,CASSQQGGSGYTF,TGTGCCAGCAGCCAACAGGGGGGCTCTGGCTACACCTTC
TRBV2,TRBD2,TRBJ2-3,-,CASSFGLAGSGDTQYF,TGTGCCAGCAGTTTCGGACTAGCGGGATCGGGAGATACGCAGTATTTT
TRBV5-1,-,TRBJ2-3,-,CASRVSSSTDTQYF,TGCGCCAGCAGGGTCAGTTCTAGCACAGATACGCAGTATTTT
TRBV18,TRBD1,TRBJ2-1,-,CASSPSQGAYNEQFF,TGTGCCAGCTCACCATCGCAGGGGGCCTACAATGAGCAGTTCTTC
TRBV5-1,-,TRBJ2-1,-,CASSSTVSSYNEQFF,TGCGCCAGCAGCTCAACAGTTAGCTCCTACAATGAGCAGTTCTTC
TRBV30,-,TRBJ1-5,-,CAWSLGGNQPQHF,TGTGCCTGGAGTTTAGGGGGCAATCAGCCCCAGCATTTT
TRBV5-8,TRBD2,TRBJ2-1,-,CASSLELAGVNEQFF,TGTGCCAGCAGCTTGGAGCTAGCGGGGGTCAATGAGCAGTTCTTC
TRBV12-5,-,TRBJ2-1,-,CASSRRAGYNEQFF,TGTGCTAGCTCCCGGAGGGCAGGCTACAATGAGCAGTTCTTC
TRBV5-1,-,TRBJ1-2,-,CASSLGRQLLSNYGYTF,TGCGCCAGCAGCTTGGGGCGACAGCTACTCTCTAACTATGGCTACACCTTC
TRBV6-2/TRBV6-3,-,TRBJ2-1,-,CASSPPGTSSYNEQFF,TGTGCCAGCAGTCCACCAGGGACAAGCTCCTACAATGAGCAGTTCTTC
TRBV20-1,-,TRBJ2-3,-,CSASLPSVGTDTQYF,TGCAGTGCTAGTTTGCCTAGTGTCGGCACAGATACGCAGTATTTT
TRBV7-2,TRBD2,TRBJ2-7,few,CASSRRTRLSYEQYF,TGTGCCAGCAGCCGGCGGACTAGGCTCTCCTACGAGCAGTACTTC
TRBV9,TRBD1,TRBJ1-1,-,CASSAGQGNTEAFF,TGTGCCAGCAGCGCCGGACAGGGGAACACTGAAGCTTTCTTT
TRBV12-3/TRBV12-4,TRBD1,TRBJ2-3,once,CASSQLTGKEYF,TGTGCCAGCAGCCAACTGACAGGGAAGGAGTATTTT